Sequencing of this T cell receptor (beta chain) was carried out in a study of blood T cell repertoires in COVID-19 (TCRdb year 2020). Notes on the research overall: The collaborator samples originated in the United States, Italy and Spain and spanned the acute and convalescent phases of COVID-19. Nearly every sample came with metadata listing a de-identified subject ID, COVID-19 status, age in years and sex. The repertoires were made available in a free public database intended to serve as a resource for research on the immune response to SARS-CoV-2. Subjects who had been exposed to COVID-19, were actively infected with it, or had recovered from it provided the deeply sampled blood TCRbeta repertoires that made up the dataset. The samples were drawn from two sources: the first 160 participants of the ongoing ImmuneRACE study, and fewer than 1,500 subjects contributed by 6 global collaborators. Where available, HLA class I and class II types were obtained from metadata supplied by the sample provider rather than from assay-based typing. The prospective study material was composed of cDNA or gDNA derived from T cells, B-cell-depleted T cells, or PBMCs.

The investigation overall reported the following: Clinical and demographic metadata were provided uncurated, with the amount varying by source and participant.

The trim is 5 bases for V and 10 bases for J, with a gap of 18 bases between the germline ends. Reading the germline V gene (reference sequence) gives CDR1 MNHEY and CDR2 SMNVEV. Counted from cysteine to phenylalanine, this CDR3 has 14 amino acids. Only the CDR3 DNA stays, 42 bases, in frame from base 1. The collaborating institutions used their own protocols to collect whole blood in K2EDTA tubes. For TCRbeta analysis, collaborators shipped samples as frozen whole blood, isolated PBMCs, or DNA extracted from either of those sample types. Remarks on this clone: Its antigen is currently not known. The record has no base qualities; no much larger clone is one base away.

The immunoSEQ Assay, a bias-controlled multiplex PCR, was used to amplify TCRbeta CDR3 regions from genomic DNA. The paper's processing steps were these. The number of nucleated cells in each sample was estimated from the amplification of reference gene primers within the assay. To quantify the absolute abundance of each unique TCRbeta CDR3 rearrangement, sequence reads were collapsed and filtered. For each sample, productive Simpson clonality was calculated by taking the square root of Simpson's diversity index across productive rearrangements. What TCRdb holds here is the immuneACCESS table cut down to in-frame rearrangements. Part of the clones is not present; checked against another copy, under half of the missing clones reflect an unresolved V gene, and the others are unexplained. The V and J calls and clone size are taken from that table; D and trimming were inferred from the DNA. The sample table holds 140,000 to 150,000 clones, of which roughly 84% were seen once. The top ten constitute approximately 38% of the sample.

The sequencing sample was made of peripheral blood. The sequence was collected from a human donor in a cohort sampled during active COVID-19. The chain is encoded by TRBV27 joined to TRBJ2-1; 6 matching bases give a weak D call of TRBD1. CDR3 protein: CASSPRWGLWEQFF. The bases are TGTGCCAGCAGTCCCCGGTGGGGGCTATGGGAGCAGTTCTTC.